This TCR beta chain was observed in a study of cytomegalovirus exposure and HLA in healthy donors. General study results and limits: Presence/absence analyses assumed roughly uniform sequencing depth across donors. Overall, approximately 180 TCR beta chains were annotated as cytomegalovirus-associated.

PCR involved 60 Vbeta and 13 Jbeta primers. Method: immunoSEQ multiplex PCR; TCRdb's copy keeps in-frame clones and lacks some. The sample records tens of thousands of clones, 70% to 75% being singletons. V lost 0 bases, J lost 6 bases, and 19 bases lay in between. Per germline, CDR1 SGDLS and CDR2 YYNGEE. This CDR3 is 16 amino acids long. A few counts support this clone. Its antigen is as yet unknown. The clonotype originates from a man aged 55-75 years in good health and CMV-seronegative. V is TRBV9 and J is TRBJ2-7; D might be TRBD1 (5 bases). Sequencing was performed on PBMCs. CDR3 DNA: TGTGCCAGCAGCGTAGGCCCCACAGGAACGATAGGCGAGCAGTACTTC. Translation: CASSVGPTGTIGEQYF.